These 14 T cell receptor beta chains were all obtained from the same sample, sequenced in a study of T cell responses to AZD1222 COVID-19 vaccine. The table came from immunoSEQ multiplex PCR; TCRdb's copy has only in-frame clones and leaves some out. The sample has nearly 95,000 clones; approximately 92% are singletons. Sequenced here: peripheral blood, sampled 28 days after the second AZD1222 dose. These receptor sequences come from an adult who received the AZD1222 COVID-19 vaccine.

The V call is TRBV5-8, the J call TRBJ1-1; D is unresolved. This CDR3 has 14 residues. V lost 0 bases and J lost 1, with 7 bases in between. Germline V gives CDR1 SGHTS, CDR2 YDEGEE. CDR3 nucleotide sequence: TGTGCCAGCAGCTTGGAGGGCTGGAACACTGAAGCTTTCTTT. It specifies CASSLEGWNTEAFF.

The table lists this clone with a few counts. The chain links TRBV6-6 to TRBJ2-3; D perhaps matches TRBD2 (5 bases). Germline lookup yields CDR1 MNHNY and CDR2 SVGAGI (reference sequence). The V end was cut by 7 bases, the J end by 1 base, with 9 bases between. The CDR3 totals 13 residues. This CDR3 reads CASTGSGTDTQYF. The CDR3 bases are TGTGCCAGCACTGGTAGCGGCACAGATACGCAGTATTTT.

The CDR3, as DNA: TGTGCCAGCAGTGATTACGGGGGGAAAGCTTTCTTT. This translates into CASSDYGGKAFF. The genes are TRBV25-1 and TRBJ1-1; possible D gene TRBD1, 5 bases. V gave up 3 bases and J gave up 9 bases, with 11 bases separating them. Germline V gives CDR1 MGHDK, CDR2 SYGVNS. The CDR3 extends over 12 amino acids.

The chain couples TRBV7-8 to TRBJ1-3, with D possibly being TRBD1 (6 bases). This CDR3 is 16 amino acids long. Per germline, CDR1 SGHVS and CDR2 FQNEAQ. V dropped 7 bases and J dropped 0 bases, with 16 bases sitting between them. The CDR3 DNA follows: TGTGCCAGCACCCGGTCGGGGGCCCACTCTGGAAACACCATATATTTT. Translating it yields CASTRSGAHSGNTIYF.

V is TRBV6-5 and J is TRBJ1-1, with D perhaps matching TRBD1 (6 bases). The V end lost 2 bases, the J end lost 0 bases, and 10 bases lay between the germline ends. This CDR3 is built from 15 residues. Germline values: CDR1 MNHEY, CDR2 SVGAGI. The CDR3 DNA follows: TGTGCCAGCAGTTACGGGGGACATCTGAACACTGAAGCTTTCTTT. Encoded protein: CASSYGGHLNTEAFF.

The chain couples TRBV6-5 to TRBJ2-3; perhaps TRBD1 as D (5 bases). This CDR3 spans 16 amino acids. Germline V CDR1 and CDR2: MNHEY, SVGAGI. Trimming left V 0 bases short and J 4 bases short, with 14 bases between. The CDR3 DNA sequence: TGTGCCAGCAGTTACTCCAGGGAAGACTTATCAGATACGCAGTATTTT. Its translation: CASSYSREDLSDTQYF.

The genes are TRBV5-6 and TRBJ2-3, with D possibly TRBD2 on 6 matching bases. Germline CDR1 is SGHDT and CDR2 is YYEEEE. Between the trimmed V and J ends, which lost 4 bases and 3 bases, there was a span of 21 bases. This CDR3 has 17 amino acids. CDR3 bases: TGTGCCAGCAGCAGTGCTCGGGACTCCTTATCGACAGATACGCAGTATTTT. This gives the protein CASSSARDSLSTDTQYF.

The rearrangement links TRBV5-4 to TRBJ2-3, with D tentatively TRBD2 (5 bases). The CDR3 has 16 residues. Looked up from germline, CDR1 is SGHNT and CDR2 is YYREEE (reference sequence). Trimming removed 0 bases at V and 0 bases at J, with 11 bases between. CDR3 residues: CASSLDLSGSTDTQYF. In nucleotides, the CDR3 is TGTGCCAGCAGCTTGGATTTAAGCGGTAGCACAGATACGCAGTATTTT.

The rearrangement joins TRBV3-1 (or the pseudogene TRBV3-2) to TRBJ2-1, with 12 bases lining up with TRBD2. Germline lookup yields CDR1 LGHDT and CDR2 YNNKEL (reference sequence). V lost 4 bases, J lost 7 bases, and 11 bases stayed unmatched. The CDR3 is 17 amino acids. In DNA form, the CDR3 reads TGTGCCAGCAGCCCCTCCCTAGCGGGGGGGCCCCCGAATGAGCAGTTCTTC. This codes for CASSPSLAGGPPNEQFF.

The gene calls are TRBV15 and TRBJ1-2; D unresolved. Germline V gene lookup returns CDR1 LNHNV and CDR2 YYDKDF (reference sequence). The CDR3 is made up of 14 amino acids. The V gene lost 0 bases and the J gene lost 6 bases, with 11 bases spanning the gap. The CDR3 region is CATSRDLSENGYTF. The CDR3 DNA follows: TGTGCCACCAGCAGAGATCTTTCGGAGAATGGCTACACCTTC. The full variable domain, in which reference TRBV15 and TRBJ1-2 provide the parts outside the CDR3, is DAMVIQNPRYQVTQFGKPVTLSCSQTLNHNVMYWYQQKSSQAPKLLFHYYDKDFNNEADTPDNFQSRRPNTSFCFLDIRSPGLGDTAMYLCATSRDLSENGYTFGSGTRLTVV.

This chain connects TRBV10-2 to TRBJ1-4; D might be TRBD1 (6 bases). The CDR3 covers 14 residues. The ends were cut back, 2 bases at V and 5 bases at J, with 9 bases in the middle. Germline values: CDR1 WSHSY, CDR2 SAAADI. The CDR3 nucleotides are TGCGCCAGCAGTGAGAGGGGGGGGAATGAAAAACTGTTTTTT. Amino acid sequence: CASSERGGNEKLFF.

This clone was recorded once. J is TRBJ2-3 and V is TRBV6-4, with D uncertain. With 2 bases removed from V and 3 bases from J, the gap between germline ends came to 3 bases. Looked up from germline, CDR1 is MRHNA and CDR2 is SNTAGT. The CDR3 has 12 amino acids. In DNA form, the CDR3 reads TGTGCCAGCAGTGACAGGACAGATACGCAGTATTTT. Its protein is CASSDRTDTQYF.

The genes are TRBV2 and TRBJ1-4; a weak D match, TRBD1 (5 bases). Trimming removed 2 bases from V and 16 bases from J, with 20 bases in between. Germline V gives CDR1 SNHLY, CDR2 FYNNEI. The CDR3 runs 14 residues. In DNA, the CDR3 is TGTGCCAGCAGTGAATCCGCACCCAGGGACCACAGGTTTTTT. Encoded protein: CASSESAPRDHRFF.

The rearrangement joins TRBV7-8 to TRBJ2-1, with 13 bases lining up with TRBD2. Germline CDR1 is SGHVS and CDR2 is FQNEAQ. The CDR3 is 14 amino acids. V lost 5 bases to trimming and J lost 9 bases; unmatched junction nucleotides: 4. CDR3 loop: CASSRRLAGGEQFF. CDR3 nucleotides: TGTGCCAGCAGCCGTCGACTAGCGGGGGGTGAGCAGTTCTTC.